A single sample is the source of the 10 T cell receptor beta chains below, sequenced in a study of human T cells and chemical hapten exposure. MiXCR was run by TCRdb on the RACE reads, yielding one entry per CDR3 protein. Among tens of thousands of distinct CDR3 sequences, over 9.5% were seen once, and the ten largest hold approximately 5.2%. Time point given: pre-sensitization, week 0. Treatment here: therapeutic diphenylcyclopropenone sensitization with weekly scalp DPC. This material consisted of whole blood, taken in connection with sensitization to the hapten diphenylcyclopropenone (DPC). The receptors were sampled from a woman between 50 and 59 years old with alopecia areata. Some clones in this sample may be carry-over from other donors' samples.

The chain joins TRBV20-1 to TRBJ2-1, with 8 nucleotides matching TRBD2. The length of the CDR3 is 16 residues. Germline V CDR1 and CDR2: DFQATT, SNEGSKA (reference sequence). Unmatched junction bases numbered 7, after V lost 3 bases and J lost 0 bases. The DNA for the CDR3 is TGCAGTGCTAGTTTTTTGGCGGGAGGCTCCTACAATGAGCAGTTCTTC. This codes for CSASFLAGGSYNEQFF.

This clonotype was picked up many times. The CDR3 DNA reads as TGTGCCAGCAGTTACTCCAGCGGGGGAACCTACGAGCAGTACTTC. The encoded protein is CASSYSSGGTYEQYF. V and J are TRBV6-5 and TRBJ2-7; the match to TRBD2 covers 8 bases. V was pared by 0 bases and J by 2 bases, with 3 bases of the junction left unmatched. CDR3 length: 15 amino acids. CDR1 is MNHEY, CDR2 SVGAGI, per germline.

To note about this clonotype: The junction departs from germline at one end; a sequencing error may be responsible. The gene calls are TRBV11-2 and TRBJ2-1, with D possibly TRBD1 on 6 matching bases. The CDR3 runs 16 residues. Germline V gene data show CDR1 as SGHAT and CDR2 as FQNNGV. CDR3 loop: CANSLRSQGTYNEQFF. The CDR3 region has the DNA TGTGCCAACAGCTTACGGAGCCAGGGGACCTACAATGAGCAGTTCTTC.

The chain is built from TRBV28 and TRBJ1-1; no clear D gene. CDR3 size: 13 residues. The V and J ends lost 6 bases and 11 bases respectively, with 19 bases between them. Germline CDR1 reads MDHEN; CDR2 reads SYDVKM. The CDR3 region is CASSLWIGLGAFF. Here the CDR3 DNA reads TGTGCCAGCAGCCTTTGGATCGGCCTTGGGGCTTTCTTT.

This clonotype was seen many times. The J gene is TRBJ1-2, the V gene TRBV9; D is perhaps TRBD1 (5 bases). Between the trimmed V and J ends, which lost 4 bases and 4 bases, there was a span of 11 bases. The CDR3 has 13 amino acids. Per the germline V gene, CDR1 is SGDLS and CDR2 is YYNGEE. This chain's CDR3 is CASSSPGLYGYTF. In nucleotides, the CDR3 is TGTGCCAGCAGCTCACCAGGGCTCTATGGCTACACCTTC. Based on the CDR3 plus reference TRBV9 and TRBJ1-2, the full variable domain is DSGVTQTPKHLITATGQRVTLRCSPRSGDLSVYWYQQSLDQGLQFLIQYYNGEERAKGNILERFSAQQFPDLHSELNLSSLELGDSALYFCASSSPGLYGYTFGSGTRLTVV.

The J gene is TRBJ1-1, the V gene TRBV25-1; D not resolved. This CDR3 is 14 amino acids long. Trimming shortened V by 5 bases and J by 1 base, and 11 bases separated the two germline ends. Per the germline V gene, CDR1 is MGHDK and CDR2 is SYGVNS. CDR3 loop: CASSPRYQNTEAFF. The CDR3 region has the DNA TGTGCCAGCAGTCCCAGGTACCAGAACACTGAAGCTTTCTTT. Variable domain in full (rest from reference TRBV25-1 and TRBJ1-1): EADIYQTPRYLVIGTGKKITLECSQTMGHDKMYWYQQDPGMELHLIHYSYGVNSTEKGDLSSESTVSRIRTEHFPLTLESARPSHTSQYLCASSPRYQNTEAFFGQGTRLTVV.

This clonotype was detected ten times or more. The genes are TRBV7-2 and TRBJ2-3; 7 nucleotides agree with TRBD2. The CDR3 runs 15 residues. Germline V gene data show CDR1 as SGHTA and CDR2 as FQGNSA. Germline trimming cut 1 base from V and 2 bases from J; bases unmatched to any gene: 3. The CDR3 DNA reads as TGTGCCAGCAGCTTAGTGGGACTATACACAGATACGCAGTATTTT. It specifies CASSLVGLYTDTQYF.

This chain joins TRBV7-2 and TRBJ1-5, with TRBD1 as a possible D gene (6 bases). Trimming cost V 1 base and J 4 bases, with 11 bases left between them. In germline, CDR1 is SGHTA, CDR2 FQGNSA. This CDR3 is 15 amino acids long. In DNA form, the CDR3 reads TGTGCCAGCAGCTTAGTAACAGGGTTGAATCAGCCCCAGCATTTT. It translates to CASSLVTGLNQPQHF. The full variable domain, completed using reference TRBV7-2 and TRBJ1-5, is GAGVSQSPSNKVTEKGKDVELRCDPISGHTALYWYRQSLGQGLEFLIYFQGNSAPDKSGLPSDRFSAERTGGSVSTLTIQRTQQEDSAVYLCASSLVTGLNQPQHFGDGTRLSIL.

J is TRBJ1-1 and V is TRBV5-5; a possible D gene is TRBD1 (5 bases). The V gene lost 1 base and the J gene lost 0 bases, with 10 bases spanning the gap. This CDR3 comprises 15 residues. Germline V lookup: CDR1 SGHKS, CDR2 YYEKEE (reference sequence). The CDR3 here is CASSLNPGLNTEAFF. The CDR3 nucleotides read TGTGCCAGCAGCTTGAATCCGGGGCTGAACACTGAAGCTTTCTTT.

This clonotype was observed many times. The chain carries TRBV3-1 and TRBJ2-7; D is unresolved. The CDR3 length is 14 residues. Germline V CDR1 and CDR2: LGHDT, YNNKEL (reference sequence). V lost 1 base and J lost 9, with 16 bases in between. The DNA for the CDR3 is TGTGCCAGCAGCCAAGTACCGGTTTCTACGATGCAGTACTTC. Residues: CASSQVPVSTMQYF.